The sample holds a few counts of the clone carrying this T cell receptor beta chain. This record belongs to a study of T-cell reconstitution after alpha-beta-depleted transplantation in children. Germline CDR1 SGHAT, CDR2 FQNNGV. V trimming: 4 bases; J trimming: 8 bases; junction bases outside the gene matches: 10. The CDR3 extends over 16 amino acids. It was with unique molecular identifiers that the TCRbeta library was prepared. TCRdb used MiXCR to reprocess the PCR reads, holding one entry per CDR3 protein. The sample holds about 100,000 distinct CDR3 sequences; 5% to 6% are singletons and the top ten take roughly 6.1%.

Sequenced material: PBMCs, mostly from graft donor cells, taken 60 days after TCRalphabeta/CD19-depleted stem cell transplant. The gene calls are TRBV11-2 and TRBJ2-1, with 11 nucleotides matching TRBD2. The TCR originated in a female patient between 2 and 15 years old who had a stem cell transplant for Fanconi anemia, so the T cells may come from the graft donor. The CDR3 here is CASSSLLAGDRDEQFF. The CDR3 DNA is TGTGCCAGCAGCTCCTTACTAGCGGGAGATAGGGATGAGCAGTTCTTC.